The entry below describes one T cell receptor beta chain. The data originate from a study of patients and donors after allogeneic stem cell transplantation. The length of the CDR3 is 14 residues. The V and J ends lost 3 bases and 1 base respectively, with 11 bases between them. The germline CDR1 and CDR2 sequences are SGDLS and YYNGEE. TCRdb re-called the RT-PCR reads through MiXCR, storing one row per CDR3 protein. The table shows some 960,000 distinct CDR3 sequences, with 18% occurring only once. V is TRBV9 and J is TRBJ2-7; maybe TRBD2 (6 bases). This TCR was sampled from a human donor who was either an allogeneic HSCT recipient or a stem cell or donor lymphocyte infusion donor (not recorded which). It is not recorded whose cells these are; they may come from a transplant donor. Sequencing was performed on blood, either unsorted or a sorted T cell fraction (not recorded which). The CDR3 here is CASSGPGGSYEQYF. The CDR3 DNA sequence: TGTGCCAGCAGCGGGCCCGGGGGTTCCTACGAGCAGTACTTC.